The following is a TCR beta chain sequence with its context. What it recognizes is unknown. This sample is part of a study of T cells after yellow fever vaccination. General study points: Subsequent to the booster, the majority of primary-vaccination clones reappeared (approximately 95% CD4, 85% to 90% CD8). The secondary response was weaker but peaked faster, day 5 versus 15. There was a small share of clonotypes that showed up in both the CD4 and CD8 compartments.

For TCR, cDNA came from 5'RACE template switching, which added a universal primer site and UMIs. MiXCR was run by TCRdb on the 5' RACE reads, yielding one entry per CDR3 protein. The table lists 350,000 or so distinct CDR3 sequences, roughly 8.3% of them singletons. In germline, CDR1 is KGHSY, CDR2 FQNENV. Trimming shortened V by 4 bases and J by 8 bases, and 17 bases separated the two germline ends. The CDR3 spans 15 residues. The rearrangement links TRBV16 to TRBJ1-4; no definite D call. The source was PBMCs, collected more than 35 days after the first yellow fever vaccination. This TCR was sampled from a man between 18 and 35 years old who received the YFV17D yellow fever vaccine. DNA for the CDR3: TGTGCCAGCAGCCCTTACCTCGGGGAAAGCGAAAAACTGTTTTTT. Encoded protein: CASSPYLGESEKLFF.